This T cell receptor (beta chain) was observed in a study of blood T cell repertoires in COVID-19. Profiled with immunoSEQ multiplex PCR; TCRdb holds only in-frame clones, not every one. The sample contains 210,000 or so clones, 80% to 90% of which appear only once. Germline V CDR1 and CDR2: SGHDN, FVKESK. There are 16 residues in the CDR3. V shed 4 bases and J shed 5 bases, with 19 bases lying between them. The chain links TRBV14 to TRBJ2-3, with unresolved D. Sequenced material: peripheral blood. The TCR sequence derives from a man aged 50-60 years with acute or convalescent COVID-19. In DNA, the CDR3 is TGTGCCAGCAGCCCGGCACTCTCCACTTCGGGAGATACGCAGTATTTT. This encodes CASSPALSTSGDTQYF.